This T cell receptor beta chain stems from a study of PD-1 blockade in classical Hodgkin lymphoma (dated by TCRdb to 2020 to 2021). About the study as a whole: Nivolumab dosing was 3 mg/kg intravenously every 2 weeks, continuing until either disease progression or unacceptable toxicity. The study used TCR beta sequencing and CyTOF to define a peripheral blood immune signature of response to PD-1 blockade in classical Hodgkin lymphoma.

Worth noting for this clone: The antigen it recognizes is unknown. No base qualities exist here, and no much larger clone lies one base off it.

The germline V gene encodes CDR1 SGDLS and CDR2 YYNGEE. The CDR3 sequence holds 14 residues, the cysteine and phenylalanine included. Left in the record is the CDR3 DNA by itself, 42 bases read in frame from the first base. Deletion took 3 bases off V and 4 bases off J, with a span of 12 bases between the germline ends. The Qiagen DNeasy kit was used to extract genomic DNA from unsorted PBMCs and from the negatively selected CD4+ and CD8+ fractions. TCR beta CDR3 regions were subjected to amplification by immunoSEQ multiplex PCR with primers that anneal to V and J segments. A synthetic immune receptor repertoire was used to minimize amplification bias, and any remaining bias was removed computationally after sequencing. For the original study's pipeline: Custom Python scripts were used to quantify repertoire diversity as the Shannon entropy index. The unsorted, CD4+ and CD8+ repertoires were each analyzed separately, with the exception of combined analyses, where CD4+ and CD8+ sequences were merged in silico. A clone counted as expanded when the clone's frequency after treatment rose at least 2-fold relative to C1D1, and clones undetected at baseline were given a pseudocount of 0.5. Clones with 0 or 1 copy at C1D1 were classified as singleton clones, and clones with 2 or more copies were classified as non-singleton clones. By matching protein sequences in sorted samples from the same patient, clones expanded in unsorted samples were annotated as CD4+, CD8+ or unknown. Diversity changes from C1D1 to C4D1 were tested in paired samples using Wilcoxon tests. The table comes from immuneACCESS by way of TCRdb, which keeps in-frame sequences with V and J called. Part of the clones is missing from these tables; in studies checked, under half for an unresolved V gene and the rest for unknown reasons. V and J calls and clone size are those listed in that table; D and trimming were worked out from the DNA. The sample includes 150,000 or so clones, with about 81% observed a single time. Clones ranked in the top ten supply over 7.5% of the sample.

Points the paper makes about the study in general: Diversity was lower in patients who began nivolumab less than 1 year after ASCT, so these patients were left out of later analyses to avoid confounding by immune reconstitution. CD4+ but not CD8+ TCR diversity rose significantly by C4D1 (p=0.0027 vs p=0.16), most apparent in complete responders (p=0.02). Baseline TCR diversity was reported as lower in newly diagnosed patients than in healthy donors, and lower still in relapsed/refractory patients. Only a single clinical trial cohort was studied, and what caused the repertoire differences, possibly disease activity or prior therapy, remained undefined. Trial patients achieving complete response had baseline diversity similar to newly diagnosed patients, whereas partial responders and progressors had significantly lower diversity.

The sample's time point label, in plain terms: cycle 2 day 1 (C2D1) of nivolumab. Every trial patient had relapsed after autologous stem cell transplantation, and cohorts A, B and C differed in prior brentuximab vedotin exposure. The trial cohort comprised some 60 patients with relapsed/refractory classical Hodgkin lymphoma whose best overall responses were complete response, partial response or progressive disease. Single-agent nivolumab was administered to trial patients in the multi-cohort phase II CheckMate 205 trial. Best overall response was determined by an independent review committee according to the 2007 International Working Group response criteria. Trial PBMCs were collected immediately before nivolumab initiation (C1D1) and during therapy at cycle 2 day 1 and cycle 4 day 1. Peripheral blood was collected in 8 mL Vacutainer Cell Preparation Tubes, from which PBMCs were isolated by centrifugation and then cryopreserved.

The rearrangement combines TRBV9 with TRBJ2-3, with no D gene named confidently. The sequence came from a human donor with classical Hodgkin lymphoma. Specimen: peripheral blood mononuclear cells (PBMCs), collected before the second cycle of nivolumab. The bases are TGTGCCAGCAGCGCTACATTGTACTCAGATACGCAGTATTTT. Translated, it gives CASSATLYSDTQYF.